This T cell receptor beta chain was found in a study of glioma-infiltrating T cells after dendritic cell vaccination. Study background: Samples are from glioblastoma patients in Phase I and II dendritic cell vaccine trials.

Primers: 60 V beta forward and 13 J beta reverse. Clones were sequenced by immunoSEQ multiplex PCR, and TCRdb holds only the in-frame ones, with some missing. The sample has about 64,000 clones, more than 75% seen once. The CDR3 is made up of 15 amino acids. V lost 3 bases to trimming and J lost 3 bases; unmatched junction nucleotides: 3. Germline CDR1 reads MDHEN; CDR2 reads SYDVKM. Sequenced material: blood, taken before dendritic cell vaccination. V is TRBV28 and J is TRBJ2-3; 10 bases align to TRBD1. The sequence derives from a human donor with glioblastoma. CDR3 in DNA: TGTGCCAGCAGTTTCGGGACAGGGGCGACAGATACGCAGTATTTT. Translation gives CASSFGTGATDTQYF.